This T cell receptor beta chain was documented in a study of PD-L1 blockade in urothelial cancer. Time point of the sample: pretreatment peripheral blood. V lost 4 bases and J lost 1; bases outside the gene matches: 8. Germline V gene sequence: CDR1 LNHDA, CDR2 SQIVND (reference sequence). The CDR3 is 17 residues long. Profiling relied on immunoSEQ multiplex PCR, and the TCRdb table lists in-frame clones only, not all of them. The sample shows 40,000 to 60,000 clones, 75% to 85% of them seen only once. This specimen was PBMCs, taken around atezolizumab (anti-PD-L1) treatment. This chain links TRBV19 with TRBJ2-2, with 8 bases matching TRBD2. The TCR was taken from a man aged 65 to 79 with urothelial cancer. The CDR3 spells CASSTPGTRGNTGELFF. The CDR3 DNA follows: TGTGCCAGTAGTACCCCCGGGACTAGGGGGAACACCGGGGAGCTGTTTTTT.